This TCR beta chain comes out of a study of human T cells and chemical hapten exposure. Across the study: Sensitization applied 2% DPC to roughly 2 cm by roughly 2 cm of upper inner arm skin.

The CDR3 contains 13 residues. The trim removed 2 bases at V and 6 bases at J, leaving 5 bases unmatched. The germline V gene has CDR1 GTSNPN and CDR2 SVGIG (reference sequence). This clonotype was seen once. As to time point: patch test 1, 2 weeks after DPC sensitization. The treatment was: therapeutic diphenylcyclopropenone sensitization with weekly scalp DPC. Unfractionated whole blood was the source from which total RNA was extracted. Unique molecular identifiers were linked by the library to individual cDNA molecules. TCRdb reprocessed the RACE reads with MiXCR, giving one entry per CDR3 protein. The sample lists under 200,000 distinct CDR3 sequences; approximately 14% were seen once.

This clonotype originated in a woman in her 30s with alopecia areata. Some clones in this sample may be carry-over from other donors' samples. The source material was whole blood, sampled in connection with sensitization to the hapten diphenylcyclopropenone (DPC). The J gene is TRBJ1-1, the V gene TRBV30; 8 bases fit TRBD1. Written as DNA, the CDR3 is TGTGCCTGGAGTTTTCAGACAGGGGCTGAAGCTTTCTTT. Its protein product is CAWSFQTGAEAFF.